One sample yielded the 24 T cell receptor beta chains listed below, sequenced in a study of regulatory T cells in long-lasting Graves disease. Combining iRepertoire HTBI primers with Arm-PCR of CDR3 regions, the authors built TCR beta libraries. TCRdb re-analysed the multiplex PCR reads in MiXCR, keeping a single row per CDR3 protein. The sample holds around 460,000 distinct CDR3 sequences, 20% to 25% seen once. Time point reported: persistent/refractory GD, antithyroid drugs over 5 years with positive TRAb. Isolated PBMC RNA provided the starting material for the TCR library. This specimen was peripheral blood mononuclear cells (PBMCs), taken when the disease was refractory, from a patient treated with antithyroid drugs. The receptors were gathered from a female donor with Graves disease.

The CDR3 loop reads CANRLSAGPTYNEQFF. CDR3 coding DNA: TGTGCCAACAGATTATCGGCGGGCCCGACCTACAATGAGCAGTTCTTC. The rearrangement uses TRBV7-2 and TRBJ2-1; TRBD2 might be the D (5 bases). Germline V lookup: CDR1 SGHTA, CDR2 FQGNSA. The CDR3 runs to 16 residues. V lost 10 bases to trimming and J lost 2 bases, with 21 bases between them.

V gene TRBV11-2 combines with J gene TRBJ2-2; D is perhaps TRBD1 (6 bases). The CDR3 has 15 residues. Germline-derived CDR1 and CDR2 are SGHAT and FQNNGV. Trimming removed 2 bases from V and 1 base from J, with 8 bases in between. The CDR3 DNA is TGTGCCAGCAGCTTATCGGGACAGAACACCGGGGAGCTGTTTTTT. Protein: CASSLSGQNTGELFF.

This clonotype was seen ten or more times. V and J are TRBV28 and TRBJ1-2; TRBD1 is a possible D gene (6 bases). Trimming removed 5 bases at V and 0 bases at J, with 16 bases between. CDR3 length: 16 residues. Germline V lookup: CDR1 MDHEN, CDR2 SYDVKM. DNA of the CDR3: TGTGCCAGCAGTGGGGGGGCGTCGTTAGCTAACTATGGCTACACCTTC. The encoded protein is CASSGGASLANYGYTF.

This chain links TRBV6-2 or TRBV6-3 with TRBJ1-2, with 8 positions matching TRBD1. The CDR3 covers 16 residues. CDR1 and CDR2 from the germline V gene are MNHEY and SVGEGT. The J segment lost 4 bases and the V segment lost 6 bases, leaving 13 bases of the junction unmatched. The CDR3 DNA is TGTGCCAGCAGACCGAACAGGGGGGCTCGGGGCTATGGCTACACCTTC. Translation: CASRPNRGARGYGYTF.

A remark on this clonotype: The conserved phenylalanine or tryptophan normally closing the CDR3 is absent here, so this likely arose from a read error. The chain couples TRBV14 to TRBJ1-2; 8 bases agree with TRBD1. The trim removed 0 bases at V and 6 bases at J, leaving 12 bases unmatched. Germline values: CDR1 SGHDN, CDR2 FVKESK. CDR3 length: 17 amino acids. CDR3 sequence: CASSQDLNRGGKNGYTL. The CDR3 DNA reads as TGTGCCAGCAGCCAAGATCTGAACAGGGGGGGGAAGAATGGCTACACCCTC.

This clonotype was picked up a small number of times. This chain links TRBV7-6 with TRBJ1-6; D ambiguous. The germline gives CDR1 SGHVS, CDR2 FNYEAQ. The ends were cut back, 1 base at V and 5 bases at J, with 12 bases in the middle. CDR3 length: 16 residues. The CDR3 reads CASSLEEGDNNSPLHF. The CDR3 bases are TGTGCCAGCAGCTTAGAGGAGGGCGACAATAATTCACCCCTCCACTTT.

In its sample, this clonotype was seen many times. The chain couples TRBV28 to TRBJ2-7; a possible D gene is TRBD1 (6 bases). Germline V lookup: CDR1 MDHEN, CDR2 SYDVKM. Between the trimmed V and J ends, which lost 6 bases and 3 bases, there was a span of 9 bases. CDR3 length: 12 residues. The CDR3 nucleotides are TGTGCCAGCAGCTTACAGGGCTACGAGCAGTACTTC. Translating gives CASSLQGYEQYF.

In this sample, this clonotype turned up many times. In DNA, the CDR3 is TGCAGCGTTGAGCTACAGGGGGCGGTGGCCGAGCAGTACTTC. This encodes CSVELQGAVAEQYF. V gene TRBV29-1 combines with J gene TRBJ2-7; TRBD1 matches at 9 bases. The V gene end was trimmed by 3 bases and the J gene end by 6 bases; junction bases not matched to a gene: 9. The CDR3 spans 14 residues. From germline, CDR1 is SQVTM and CDR2 ANQGSEA.

The V call is TRBV6-4, the J call TRBJ2-1, with D maybe TRBD2 (7 bases). The CDR3 covers 13 residues. The germline V gene encodes CDR1 MRHNA and CDR2 SNTAGT. V was pared by 2 bases and J by 9 bases, with 11 bases between. The CDR3 nucleotides read TGTGCCAGCAGTGACGCGGGGGCGGGTGAGCAGTTCTTC. Translation gives CASSDAGAGEQFF.

The V call is TRBV28, the J call TRBJ2-1; weak D call: TRBD1 (6 bases). The V end was cut by 3 bases, the J end by 0 bases, with 12 bases between. The CDR3 covers 16 residues. Per germline, CDR1 MDHEN and CDR2 SYDVKM. The CDR3 region is CASSFLTGSSYNEQFF. In DNA, the CDR3 is TGTGCCAGCAGTTTCCTCACAGGGAGCTCCTACAATGAGCAGTTCTTC.

Worth noting for this clonotype: This may arise from a read error, as a much more abundant clone is one base away. V usage is TRBV11-2 and J usage is TRBJ1-6; a weak D match, TRBD1 (6 bases). Germline lookup yields CDR1 SGHAT and CDR2 FQNNGV. The CDR3 has 17 amino acids. CDR3: CASSFTDSPFHNSPPHF. In nucleotides, the CDR3 is TGTGCCAGCAGCTTTACGGACAGTCCGTTCCATAATTCACCCCCCCACTTT.

The chain employs TRBV3-1 and TRBJ2-2, with 10 nucleotides matching TRBD2. The junction had 4 bases not matched to a gene; V was cut back by 4 bases and J by 2 bases. The CDR3 is 16 residues long. CDR1 and CDR2 (germline): LGHDT, YNNKEL (reference sequence). CDR3 sequence reads: CASSRSGGANTGELFF. The CDR3, as DNA: TGTGCCAGCAGCCGCAGCGGGGGGGCAAACACCGGGGAGCTGTTTTTT.

This rearrangement joins TRBV14 to TRBJ2-2; D is ambiguous. CDR1 SGHDN and CDR2 FVKESK come from the germline V gene. The CDR3 consists of 13 residues. Trimming pared 4 bases from V and 4 bases from J, leaving 7 bases between. This chain's CDR3 is CASSRLVTGELFF. The CDR3 DNA sequence: TGTGCCAGCAGCCGACTCGTCACCGGGGAGCTGTTTTTT.

This clonotype was counted once. CDR3 DNA sequence: TGCAGCGTGGCCCCCGGGGGAGGGCCTAGCGGGGAGCTGTTTTTT. Translation: CSVAPGGGPSGELFF. This sequence joins TRBV29-1 and TRBJ2-2; 7 bases line up with TRBD2. Germline V CDR1 and CDR2: SQVTM, ANQGSEA. CDR3 length equals 15 residues. V gave up 6 bases and J gave up 7 bases; unmatched junction bases: 14.

This clonotype appeared a few times. The CDR3, as DNA: TGTGCCAGCAGTTTATCCTCGACAGGGCCTACGAACACCGGGGAGCTGTTTTTT. Translation gives CASSLSSTGPTNTGELFF. This chain joins TRBV27 and TRBJ2-2, with 7 bases identical to TRBD1. Germline lookup yields CDR1 MNHEY and CDR2 SMNVEV (reference sequence). The trim removed 0 bases at V and 0 bases at J, leaving 7 bases unmatched. The CDR3 is 18 residues long.

The chain carries TRBV28 and TRBJ2-1; 10 nucleotides line up with TRBD2. The CDR3 sequence is 16 residues long. Per germline, CDR1 MDHEN and CDR2 SYDVKM. J lost 4 bases, V lost 6 bases, and 9 bases had no gene match. Here the CDR3 DNA reads TGTGCCAGCAGCGGTAGCGGGAGGACCCCTTACAATGAGCAGTTCTTC. Translation: CASSGSGRTPYNEQFF.

This clonotype has at least ten counts. The chain links TRBV19 to TRBJ1-2, with a possible D match to TRBD1 (5 bases). Germline V gives CDR1 LNHDA, CDR2 SQIVND (reference sequence). V was pared by 7 bases and J by 2 bases, with 14 bases between. CDR3 length: 14 residues. The CDR3 here is CASTQGVANYGYTF. CDR3 DNA: TGTGCCAGTACTCAAGGGGTGGCGAACTATGGCTACACCTTC.

This clonotype showed up many times. The CDR3 spells CAISEERGGKETQYF. DNA of the CDR3: TGTGCCATCAGTGAAGAGCGGGGGGGCAAAGAGACCCAGTACTTC. The genes are TRBV10-3 and TRBJ2-5, with 10 positions matching TRBD2. The germline CDR1 and CDR2 sequences are ENHRY and SYGVKD. The CDR3 loop spans 15 amino acids. After removal of 3 bases from V and 3 bases from J, the junction contained 4 bases not matched to a gene.

This clonotype was seen only a few times. V usage is TRBV15 and J usage is TRBJ1-3; D is uncertain. V lost 1 base and J lost 0, with 7 bases in between. The CDR3 contains 15 residues. Germline V gives CDR1 LNHNV, CDR2 YYDKDF (reference sequence). CDR3 protein: CATSRAGSSGNTIYF. CDR3 sequence (DNA): TGTGCCACCAGCAGAGCCGGGAGCTCTGGAAACACCATATATTTT.

The chain employs TRBV19 and TRBJ1-5; D might be TRBD1 (6 bases). V lost 8 bases and J 4 bases, leaving 9 bases between the germline ends. Per germline, CDR1 LNHDA and CDR2 SQIVND (reference sequence). CDR3 length: 12 residues. In DNA form, the CDR3 reads TGTGCCAGTCAGGGGTATAATCAGCCCCAGCATTTT. This codes for CASQGYNQPQHF.

This clonotype was seen many times. The chain combines TRBV27 with TRBJ2-5; the D gene could be TRBD1 or TRBD2 (5 bases each). Germline loops: CDR1 MNHEY, CDR2 SMNVEV (reference sequence). The CDR3 loop spans 15 amino acids. V dropped 5 bases and J dropped 3 bases, with 16 bases sitting between them. The CDR3 is CASSTSWGTEETQYF. The CDR3 DNA sequence: TGTGCCAGCAGTACTTCATGGGGGACGGAAGAGACCCAGTACTTC.

The chain uses TRBV7-3 and TRBJ2-7, with 10 nucleotides matching TRBD2. Germline CDR1 SGHTA, CDR2 FQGTGA. The trim removed 5 bases at V and 0 bases at J, leaving 4 bases unmatched. This CDR3 comprises 15 residues. The chain's CDR3 is CASSRLAGSSYEQYF. CDR3 DNA: TGTGCCAGCAGCCGACTAGCGGGTAGCTCCTACGAGCAGTACTTC.

This clonotype came up a few times. J is TRBJ1-1 and V is TRBV19; 7 bases align to TRBD1. Germline assignment: CDR1 LNHDA and CDR2 SQIVND (reference sequence). The CDR3 length is 13 residues. The trim removed 10 bases at V and 1 base at J, leaving 6 bases unmatched. CDR3 sequence (DNA): TGTGCCACGTTGGGACAGTCGAACACTGAAGCTTTCTTT. The encoded protein is CATLGQSNTEAFF.

In DNA, the CDR3 is TGCAGTGCTGCCGGGACGGAATATTCACCCCTCCACTTT. Its protein is CSAAGTEYSPLHF. The rearrangement joins TRBV20-1 to TRBJ1-6, with a tentative D call TRBD1 (5 bases). The CDR3 runs 13 residues. The V end was cut by 5 bases, the J end by 8 bases, with 13 bases between. CDR1 and CDR2 from the germline V gene are DFQATT and SNEGSKA (reference sequence).